The present T cell receptor beta chain was sequenced within a study of T cell responses to AZD1222 COVID-19 vaccine. Sequencing used immunoSEQ multiplex PCR; TCRdb keeps in-frame clones, though not all of them. Here the sample spans approximately 150,000 clones, roughly 87% being singletons. This CDR3 is 13 amino acids long. V lost 7 bases to trimming and J lost 8 bases, with 17 bases between them. Germline CDR1 and CDR2: LNHDA and SQIVND (reference sequence). This receptor was obtained from an adult in good health. This chain connects TRBV19 to TRBJ1-2; D is possibly TRBD1 (6 bases). The input for sequencing was peripheral blood, taken on day 0 of AZD1222 vaccination. CDR3 DNA sequence: TGTGCCAGTACCCAAGATGGGGGCAGCGGCTACACCTTC. As protein: CASTQDGGSGYTF.